Shown below are 17 T cell receptor beta chains from a single sample sequenced in a study of blood T cells in healthy people across ages. A second PCR of roughly 6 to 12 cycles used a sample-barcoded 5' primer and a J-beta primer mix. TCRdb analysed the 5' RACE reads with MiXCR anew, one entry per CDR3 protein. This table has approximately 800,000 distinct CDR3 sequences, 46% appearing once. The sequencing sample was made of blood. These receptors were obtained from a man older than 75 in good health.

The chain couples TRBV10-3 to TRBJ2-1, with D hard to call. This CDR3 has 13 residues. V was shortened by 5 bases and J by 4 bases, with 9 bases between the two germline ends. CDR1 and CDR2 (germline): ENHRY, SYGVKD. This CDR3 is CAISLEYYNEQFF. CDR3 in DNA: TGTGCCATCAGTCTGGAATATTACAATGAGCAGTTCTTC.

Turning to this clonotype: A much larger clone is a single base away; this may be a read error. The V and J genes are TRBV28 and TRBJ2-1, with 8 bases identical to TRBD2. Germline values: CDR1 MDHEN, CDR2 SYDVKM. The CDR3 is made up of 15 amino acids. The CDR3 sequence is CASSSDSPGGNEHFF. CDR3 in DNA: TGTGCCAGCAGTTCCGACAGCCCGGGAGGGAATGAGCACTTCTTC.

J is TRBJ2-2 and V is TRBV7-3, with 9 bases aligning to TRBD2. The ends lost 4 bases at V and 7 bases at J; junction bases unmatched: 10. The CDR3 totals 16 residues. CDR1 and CDR2 (germline): SGHTA, FQGTGA. In DNA form, the CDR3 reads TGTGCCAGCAGCTCTTACTCTAGCGGGATGAGCGGGGAGCTGTTTTTT. This translates into CASSSYSSGMSGELFF.

The rearrangement joins TRBV6-2 or TRBV6-3 to TRBJ2-1; 7 bases line up with TRBD2. With V trimmed by 0 bases and J by 4 bases, 9 bases remained unmatched. The germline gives CDR1 MNHEY, CDR2 SVGEGT. The CDR3 sequence is 17 residues long. The CDR3 region is CASSYSWGRAGYNEQFF. The CDR3 bases are TGTGCCAGCAGTTACTCATGGGGGAGGGCCGGGTACAATGAGCAGTTCTTC.

On this clonotype: A much larger clone sits a single nucleotide away, making a read error possible. The chain recombines TRBV24-1 with TRBJ2-5; the D gene could be TRBD1 or TRBD2 (6 bases each). The CDR3 is 21 amino acids. In germline, CDR1 is KGHDR, CDR2 SFDVKD. With 11 bases removed from V and 3 bases from J, the gap between germline ends came to 39 bases. The CDR3 DNA sequence: TGTGCCATCAGGATTGGGGGCGGGACCCTCATTAGGGTCAGGCCAAAAGAGACCCAGTACTTC. Encoded protein: CAIRIGGGTLIRVRPKETQYF.

The chain joins TRBV7-9 to TRBJ1-4; D gene ambiguous. Germline CDR1 and CDR2: SEHNR and FQNEAQ (reference sequence). Trimming took off 5 bases at V and 12 bases at J, with 13 bases between the two ends. CDR3 length: 12 amino acids. CDR3 loop: CASSPPGFQLFF. The CDR3 DNA reads as TGTGCCAGCAGCCCCCCGGGATTTCAACTGTTTTTT. Supplemented by reference TRBV7-9 and TRBJ1-4, the full variable domain reads DTGVSQNPRHKITKRGQNVTFRCDPISEHNRLYWYRQTLGQGPEFLTYFQNEAQLEKSRLLSDRFSAERPKGSFSTLEIQRTEQGDSAMYLCASSPPGFQLFFGSGTQLSVL.

The rearrangement links TRBV6-6 to TRBJ2-3; possibly TRBD1 for D (6 bases). This CDR3 comprises 14 residues. Germline V gene sequence: CDR1 MNHNY, CDR2 SVGAGI (reference sequence). V gave up 4 bases and J gave up 11 bases, with 19 bases separating them. CDR3 bases: TGTGCCAGCAGTTTGCAGGGGTCCACAGAGATGCAGTATTTT. Translation gives CASSLQGSTEMQYF.

V usage is TRBV30 and J usage is TRBJ2-7; possible D gene TRBD2, 6 bases. Germline V gene lookup returns CDR1 GTSNPN and CDR2 SVGIG (reference sequence). The CDR3 spans 13 residues. Trimming shortened V by 7 bases and J by 5 bases, and 18 bases separated the two germline ends. The chain's CDR3 is CASAGAGGHEQYF. Here the CDR3 DNA reads TGTGCCTCCGCTGGGGCAGGAGGGCACGAGCAGTACTTC.

The chain carries TRBV28 and TRBJ2-5; no reliable D call. The V end lost 5 bases, the J end lost 11 bases, and 15 bases lay between the germline ends. Germline CDR1 is MDHEN and CDR2 is SYDVKM. The CDR3 runs 12 residues. CDR3 amino acids: CASSLKLDEQYF. CDR3 bases: TGTGCCAGCAGTCTCAAGTTGGATGAGCAGTACTTC. The full variable domain, its missing parts supplied by reference TRBV28 and TRBJ2-5, is DVKVTQSSRYLVKRTGEKVFLECVQDMDHENMFWYRQDPGLGLRLIYFSYDVKMKEKGDIPEGYSVSREKKERFSLILESASTNQTSMYLCASSLKLDEQYFGPGTRLLVL.

The chain recombines TRBV29-1 with TRBJ2-1; 7 nucleotides match TRBD2. J lost 0 bases, V lost 6 bases, and 11 bases had no gene match. The germline CDR1 and CDR2 sequences are SQVTM and ANQGSEA. The CDR3 is made up of 16 amino acids. For the CDR3, the DNA is TGCAGCGTCTCTGGCGGGAGAGGGTCCTCCTACAATGAGCAGTTCTTC. Translated: CSVSGGRGSSYNEQFF.

This clonotype showed up just a few times. This rearrangement joins TRBV10-3 to TRBJ2-1; 9 positions agree with TRBD2. In germline, CDR1 is ENHRY, CDR2 SYGVKD. V was clipped by 4 bases and J by 6 bases; unmatched bases: 4. CDR3 size: 14 residues. The CDR3 coding sequence is TGTGCCATCAGTGGGCGGGAGGGCCGCAATGAGCAGTTCTTC. It encodes CAISGREGRNEQFF.

The chain joins TRBV27 to TRBJ2-7; D assignment may be TRBD1 or TRBD2 (6 bases each). Trimming removed 7 bases at V and 5 bases at J, with 24 bases between. The CDR3 has 16 residues. CDR1 and CDR2 from the germline V gene are MNHEY and SMNVEV (reference sequence). The CDR3 spells CASTPRGVRGRNEQYF. CDR3 nucleotide sequence: TGTGCCAGCACCCCTAGGGGCGTTAGGGGGAGGAACGAGCAGTACTTC.

This sequence joins TRBV20-1 and TRBJ2-3; TRBD1 aligns across 7 bases. After removal of 5 bases from V and 4 bases from J, the junction contained 12 bases not matched to a gene. The germline gives CDR1 DFQATT, CDR2 SNEGSKA (reference sequence). This CDR3 has 15 residues. The DNA for the CDR3 is TGCAGTGCTCCAAAGACAGGGCCTTGGCCAGATACGCAGTATTTT. It is translated as CSAPKTGPWPDTQYF.

This clonotype has only a few counts. The chain carries TRBV7-2 and TRBJ2-7, with D perhaps matching TRBD1 or TRBD2 (5 bases each). The germline gives CDR1 SGHTA, CDR2 FQGNSA. This CDR3 contains 15 residues. V was clipped by 0 bases and J by 2 bases, with 11 bases between them. The CDR3 nucleotides read TGTGCCAGCAGCTTAGCGGACACCGGGGCCTACGAGCAGTACTTC. Translating it yields CASSLADTGAYEQYF. Full variable domain (rest looked up from reference TRBV7-2 and TRBJ2-7): GAGVSQSPSNKVTEKGKDVELRCDPISGHTALYWYRQSLGQGLEFLIYFQGNSAPDKSGLPSDRFSAERTGGSVSTLTIQRTQQEDSAVYLCASSLADTGAYEQYFGPGTRLTVT.

The chain couples TRBV20-1 to TRBJ2-7; D perhaps matches TRBD1 (5 bases). Germline lookup yields CDR1 DFQATT and CDR2 SNEGSKA (reference sequence). V shed 7 bases and J shed 0 bases, with 16 bases lying between them. The CDR3 length is 14 residues. Here the CDR3 reads CSGPGQPNSYEQYF. CDR3 nucleotides: TGCAGTGGCCCCGGACAACCAAACTCCTACGAGCAGTACTTC.

V usage is TRBV12-3 or TRBV12-4 and J usage is TRBJ1-5; no firm D call. Trimming took off 6 bases at V and 2 bases at J, with 14 bases between the two ends. The CDR3 covers 15 residues. The CDR3 loop reads CASSSGRSGNQPQHF. The CDR3 region has the DNA TGTGCCAGCAGCTCCGGACGGTCAGGCAATCAGCCCCAGCATTTT.

The table lists this clonotype with a few counts. The chain employs TRBV3-1 and TRBJ2-7; D remains ambiguous. V was trimmed by 2 bases and J by 5 bases, leaving 13 bases between them. Looked up from germline, CDR1 is LGHDT and CDR2 is YNNKEL (reference sequence). The CDR3 runs 14 residues. For the CDR3, the DNA is TGTGCCAGCAGCCAATCTCTCCAAGGTAACGAGCAGTACTTC. Its protein is CASSQSLQGNEQYF.